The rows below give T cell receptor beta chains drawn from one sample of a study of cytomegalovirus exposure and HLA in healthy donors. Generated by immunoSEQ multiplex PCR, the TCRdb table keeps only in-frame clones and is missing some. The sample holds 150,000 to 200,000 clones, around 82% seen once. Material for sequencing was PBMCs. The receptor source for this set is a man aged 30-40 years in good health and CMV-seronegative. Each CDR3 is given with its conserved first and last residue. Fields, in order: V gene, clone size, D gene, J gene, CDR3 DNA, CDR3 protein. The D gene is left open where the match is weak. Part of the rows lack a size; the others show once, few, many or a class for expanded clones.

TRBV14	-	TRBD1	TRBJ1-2	TGTGCCAGCAGCCAAGACAGGGGGAGGTTTAACTATGGCTACACCTTC	CASSQDRGRFNYGYTF
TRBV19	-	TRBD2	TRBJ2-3	TGTGCCAGTGGTATCAGGACTAGCGGGGGAGATACGCAGTATTTT	CASGIRTSGGDTQYF
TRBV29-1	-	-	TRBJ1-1	TGCAGCGTCTTAGCGGGTGAAGCTTTCTTT	CSVLAGEAFF
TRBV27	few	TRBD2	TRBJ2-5	TGTGCCAGCAGACCTAGGGAGGGGATAGAGACCCAGTACTTC	CASRPREGIETQYF
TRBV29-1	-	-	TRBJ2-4	TGCAGCGTCCAGGGGTCTCGACGCCGCTTAGCCAAAAACATTCAGTACTTC	CSVQGSRRRLAKNIQYF
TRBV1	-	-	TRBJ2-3	TGCACCAGCAGCCAAGATCTGGAGTATACTAGCGGTAACGGCTTCCCTAGCACAGATACGCAGTATTTT	CTSSQDLEYTSGNGFPSTDTQYF
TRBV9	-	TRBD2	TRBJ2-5	TGTGCCAGCAGCCCCCGGACTAGCGGGACGGGTCAAGAGACCCAGTACTTC	CASSPRTSGTGQETQYF
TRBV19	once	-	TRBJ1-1	TGTGCCAGTAGTATAGGCACGGGTTACGAAGCTTTCTTT	CASSIGTGYEAFF
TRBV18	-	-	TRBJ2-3	TGTGCCAGCTCACCACAGTCGGGCACAGATACGCAGTATTTT	CASSPQSGTDTQYF
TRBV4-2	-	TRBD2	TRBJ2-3	TGTGCCAGCAGCCATAAAGCGGGAGTTGACACAGATACGCAGTATTTT	CASSHKAGVDTDTQYF
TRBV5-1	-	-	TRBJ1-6	TGCGCCAGCAGCTTGGCCCTGCAGCCGGGTAATAATTCACCCCTCCACTTT	CASSLALQPGNNSPLHF
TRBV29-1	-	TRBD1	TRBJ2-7	TGCAGCGTTCCAACACGGGGGGGACAGGGGTACGAGCAGTACTTC	CSVPTRGGQGYEQYF
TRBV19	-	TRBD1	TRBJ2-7	TGTGCCAGTAGCCGCGCAGGGGGCCACGAGCAGTACTTC	CASSRAGGHEQYF